This T cell receptor (beta chain) was sequenced during a study of blood T cell repertoires in COVID-19. As for the study in general: From T cells, B-cell-depleted T cells, or PBMCs came the material, which was cDNA or gDNA.

Per the original methods: Estimated nucleated cell counts came from reference gene primer amplification. Generated by immunoSEQ multiplex PCR, the TCRdb table keeps only in-frame clones and is missing some. For V, J and clone size, that table is used; D and trimming come from the DNA. This table has about 200,000 clones, 70% to 90% appearing once. The germline V gene encodes CDR1 SGHDT and CDR2 YYEEEE. V was cut by 4 bases and J by 7 bases, with 18 bases left in between. CDR3 size: 16 residues. Recruited during active infection, patients (from Seattle) were subsequently followed longitudinally. Sequencing was carried out using peripheral blood. The chain has TRBV5-6 and TRBJ1-6; weak D call: TRBD1 (5 bases). This clonotype was obtained from a man aged 45-65 years with COVID-19, enrolled during active disease. CDR3 sequence (DNA): TGTGCCAGCAGCCCCCTGAAAGGGGCGAGGAATTCACCCCTCCACTTT. It yields the protein CASSPLKGARNSPLHF.